A single sample gave rise to the 8 T cell receptor beta chains below, sequenced in a study of technical replicates of blood from a few donors. Clones were read by immunoSEQ multiplex PCR, and TCRdb kept only the in-frame ones, dropping some. The data contain approximately 68,000 clones, 95% to 97% of them seen just once; the ten biggest clones take up about 0.28%. The sequencing input was T cells isolated from PBMCs. These receptors were collected from a human donor in good health.

V is TRBV11-2 and J is TRBJ2-6; D may be TRBD2 (6 bases). Germline CDR1 is SGHAT and CDR2 is FQNNGV. CDR3 length: 15 residues. The V and J ends lost 1 base and 4 bases respectively, with 8 bases between them. CDR3 sequence reads: CASSLAGAGANVLTF. DNA of the CDR3: TGTGCCAGCAGCTTAGCGGGAGCCGGGGCCAACGTCCTGACTTTC.

The V gene is TRBV4-3, the J gene TRBJ2-6; D is ambiguous. CDR1 and CDR2 from the germline V gene are LGHNA and YSLEER. Trimming pared 4 bases from V and 1 base from J, leaving 8 bases between. The CDR3 totals 15 residues. Here the CDR3 reads CASSLLESGANVLTF. The CDR3 coding sequence is TGCGCCAGCAGCCTCCTTGAGTCTGGGGCCAACGTCCTGACTTTC.

The V gene is TRBV19, the J gene TRBJ1-5, with D possibly matching TRBD1 (6 bases). The germline V and J ends were trimmed by 6 bases and 4 bases, with 13 bases remaining between them. The germline V gene has CDR1 LNHDA and CDR2 SQIVND (reference sequence). This CDR3 spans 14 amino acids. The CDR3 sequence is CASSLTGPNQPQHF. In DNA, the CDR3 is TGTGCCAGTAGCCTAACAGGGCCTAATCAGCCCCAGCATTTT.

The CDR3 protein is CASSMGQFNEQFF. In DNA, the CDR3 is TGTGCCAGTAGTATGGGCCAGTTCAATGAGCAGTTCTTC. V and J are TRBV19 and TRBJ2-1, with D unresolved. The CDR3 is 13 amino acids. Trimming pared 3 bases from V and 6 bases from J, leaving 9 bases between. Per the germline V gene, CDR1 is LNHDA and CDR2 is SQIVND (reference sequence).

The V gene is TRBV5-1, the J gene TRBJ2-2; 8 positions match TRBD1. With 8 bases clipped from V and 0 bases from J, the junction kept 9 bases outside the gene matches. From germline, CDR1 is SGHRS and CDR2 YFSETQ. The CDR3 runs 16 residues. CDR3 DNA: TGCGCCAGTTTTGACAGGGGCCAAACGAACACCGGGGAGCTGTTTTTT. As protein: CASFDRGQTNTGELFF.

The V gene is TRBV28, the J gene TRBJ2-7, with 7 positions matching TRBD2. This CDR3 region has 15 residues. From germline, CDR1 is MDHEN and CDR2 SYDVKM. The V and J ends lost 3 bases and 4 bases, in that order; junction bases with no gene match: 9. The DNA of the CDR3 is TGTGCCAGCAGTTTCGCGACTGGCGGGGGTTACGAGCAGTACTTC. The encoded protein is CASSFATGGGYEQYF.

V and J are TRBV4-1 and TRBJ2-7; D is possibly TRBD1 (5 bases). The germline V gene has CDR1 MGHRA and CDR2 YSYEKL. V shed 5 bases and J shed 5 bases, with 22 bases lying between them. This CDR3 contains 16 residues. The CDR3 DNA reads TGCGCCAGCAGCTCAGGACCAGGGAAGGATCGCCACGAGCAGTACTTC. Residues: CASSSGPGKDRHEQYF.

J is TRBJ1-2 and V is TRBV5-4; a weak D match, TRBD1 (6 bases). There are 13 residues in the CDR3. Trimming left V 8 bases short and J 4 bases short, with 15 bases between. Germline V gene sequence: CDR1 SGHNT, CDR2 YYREEE (reference sequence). CDR3 protein: CASTNGQIYGYTF. The CDR3 region has the DNA TGTGCCAGTACCAACGGACAGATCTATGGCTACACCTTC.